This T cell receptor (beta chain) was sequenced for a study of blood T cell repertoires in COVID-19. Study-level background: T cells, B-cell-depleted T cells, or PBMCs provided the cDNA or gDNA that served as material.

Authors' processing steps: Amplification of reference gene primers provided the estimated nucleated cell counts. Repertoires were generated with immunoSEQ multiplex PCR, while TCRdb's copy carries only in-frame clones and drops some. V and J calls and clone size follow that table, whereas D and trimming were derived from the DNA. The sample yields over 75,000 clones, approximately 80% seen once. The CDR3 is 13 amino acids. The V gene end was trimmed by 6 bases and the J gene end by 7 bases; junction bases not matched to a gene: 3. This TCR came from a woman aged 70 to 79 with acute or convalescent COVID-19. The chain is built from TRBV12-3 or TRBV12-4 and TRBJ2-3; 11 bases align to TRBD1. Sequenced material: peripheral blood. The chain's CDR3 is CASRGTGGYTQYF. The CDR3 DNA reads TGTGCCAGCAGGGGGACAGGGGGGTATACGCAGTATTTT.